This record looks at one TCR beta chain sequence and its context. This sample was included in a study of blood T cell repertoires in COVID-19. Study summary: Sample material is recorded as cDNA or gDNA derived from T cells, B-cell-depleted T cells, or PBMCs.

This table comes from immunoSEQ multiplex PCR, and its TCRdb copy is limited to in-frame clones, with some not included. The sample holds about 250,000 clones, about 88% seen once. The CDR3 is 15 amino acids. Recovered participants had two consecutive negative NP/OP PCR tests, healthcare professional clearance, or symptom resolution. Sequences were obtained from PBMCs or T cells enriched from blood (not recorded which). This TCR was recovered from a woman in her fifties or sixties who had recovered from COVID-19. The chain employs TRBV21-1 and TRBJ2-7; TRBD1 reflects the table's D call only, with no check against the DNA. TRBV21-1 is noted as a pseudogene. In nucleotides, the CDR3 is TGTGCCAGCAGCAAACAGGGGACAGGGGGCTACGAGCAGTACTTC. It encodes CASSKQGTGGYEQYF.